Below are 29 T cell receptor beta chains sequenced from a single sample in a study of chemoradiotherapy in HPV16-positive cancers. Repertoires were generated with immunoSEQ multiplex PCR, while TCRdb's copy carries only in-frame clones and drops some. Among more than 15,000 clones listed, approximately 91% were seen once. Source: blood, taken from a patient who underwent chemoradiotherapy. The receptors originated from a human donor with HPV-associated anogenital cancer.

This clone has just one count. The chain links TRBV15 to TRBJ2-7; D unclear. Germline-derived CDR1 and CDR2 are LNHNV and YYDKDF (reference sequence). The germline V and J ends were trimmed by 3 bases and 7 bases, with 13 bases remaining between them. The CDR3 extends over 13 amino acids. This CDR3 reads CATSSDRIGEQYF. CDR3 DNA sequence: TGTGCCACCAGCAGTGATCGGATAGGGGAGCAGTACTTC.

V is TRBV10-2 and J is TRBJ2-5; 7 bases line up with TRBD2. Germline CDR1 reads WSHSY; CDR2 reads SAAADI. The CDR3 consists of 11 residues. The ends lost 6 bases at V and 7 bases at J; junction bases unmatched: 2. This CDR3 reads CASSGGSTQYF. As DNA, the CDR3 is TGCGCCAGCAGCGGGGGGTCGACCCAGTACTTC.

This chain links TRBV11-3 with TRBJ2-1; D gene ambiguous. Germline V lookup: CDR1 SGHNT, CDR2 YENEEA. The CDR3 is 15 residues long. Deletions cut 0 bases from V and 9 bases from J, with 15 bases between. CDR3 amino acids: CASSLDRSLRGEQFF. CDR3 nucleotides: TGTGCCAGCAGCTTAGATCGCAGCCTTCGTGGTGAGCAGTTCTTC.

V gene TRBV29-1 combines with J gene TRBJ2-3; TRBD1 aligns across 11 bases. The CDR3 has 15 amino acids. The germline gives CDR1 SQVTM, CDR2 ANQGSEA. V was pared by 5 bases and J by 0 bases, with 4 bases of the junction left unmatched. The CDR3: CSVYGDRGSTDTQYF. The DNA for the CDR3 is TGCAGCGTTTATGGGGACAGGGGGAGCACAGATACGCAGTATTTT.

The V and J genes are TRBV27 and TRBJ1-6, with D uncertain. V shed 5 bases and J shed 5 bases, with 10 bases lying between them. CDR3 length: 14 residues. Germline CDR1 MNHEY, CDR2 SMNVEV (reference sequence). CDR3 coding DNA: TGTGCCAGCAGTCGTCCCGGGAATAATTCACCCCTCCACTTT. This codes for CASSRPGNNSPLHF.

This clone was picked up one time. CDR3 sequence (DNA): TGTGCCAGCAGCCAGGGACAGCTCTATGGCTACACCTTC. The encoded protein is CASSQGQLYGYTF. The chain couples TRBV4-2 to TRBJ1-2; TRBD1 aligns across 7 bases. Trimming cost V 3 bases and J 4 bases; bases outside gene matches: 2. Germline V CDR1 and CDR2: LGHNA, YNFKEQ. This CDR3 has 13 residues.

The CDR3 region is CASSSGAGAADTQYF. CDR3 DNA sequence: TGTGCCAGCAGCTCCGGGGCAGGGGCGGCAGATACGCAGTATTTT. The chain is built from TRBV7-2 and TRBJ2-3; a weak D match, TRBD1 (6 bases). Germline V gene lookup returns CDR1 SGHTA and CDR2 FQGNSA. V was trimmed by 4 bases and J by 4 bases, leaving 15 bases between them. The CDR3 length is 15 residues. The full variable domain, rest sourced from reference TRBV7-2 and TRBJ2-3, is GAGVSQSPSNKVTEKGKDVELRCDPISGHTALYWYRQSLGQGLEFLIYFQGNSAPDKSGLPSDRFSAERTGGSVSTLTIQRTQQEDSAVYLCASSSGAGAADTQYFGPGTRLTVL.

The chain recombines TRBV7-9 with TRBJ1-1; no reliable D call. The CDR3 extends over 14 amino acids. V was shortened by 5 bases and J by 5 bases, with 15 bases between the two germline ends. CDR1 SEHNR and CDR2 FQNEAQ come from the germline V gene (reference sequence). The CDR3 DNA reads TGTGCCAGCAGCCAGGAGGGTTCCAGTACTGAAGCTTTCTTT. This encodes CASSQEGSSTEAFF.

This sequence joins TRBV7-6 and TRBJ1-2; no firm D call. Germline values: CDR1 SGHVS, CDR2 FNYEAQ. The CDR3 spans 13 residues. V lost 1 base and J lost 2, with 5 bases in between. The CDR3 region is CASSLEENYGYTF. The CDR3 DNA reads as TGTGCCAGCAGCTTAGAAGAGAACTATGGCTACACCTTC.

This chain connects TRBV30 to TRBJ1-4; 9 nucleotides line up with TRBD1. The V segment lost 6 bases and the J segment 7 bases; nucleotides outside the gene matches: 9. This CDR3 spans 14 amino acids. The V gene's germline CDR1 is GTSNPN and CDR2 SVGIG (reference sequence). CDR3 sequence: CACQTGTGLEKLFF. For the CDR3, the DNA is TGTGCCTGTCAAACCGGGACAGGGCTTGAAAAACTGTTTTTT.

The gene calls are TRBV30 and TRBJ2-2; tentatively, D is TRBD1 or TRBD2 (5 bases each). The CDR3 covers 16 residues. Germline lookup yields CDR1 GTSNPN and CDR2 SVGIG (reference sequence). With 5 bases removed from V and 0 bases from J, the gap between germline ends came to 16 bases. In DNA, the CDR3 is TGTGCCTGGTCCATACTCGTGGGGGCGAACACCGGGGAGCTGTTTTTT. Protein product: CAWSILVGANTGELFF.

V and J are TRBV6-1 and TRBJ1-2; TRBD1 matches 7 bases. Germline assignment: CDR1 MNHNS and CDR2 SASEGT. V shed 0 bases, J shed 4 bases, and the junction held 5 bases outside the gene matches. The CDR3 is 15 amino acids. The CDR3 loop is CASSEAGTATYGYTF. In DNA form, the CDR3 reads TGTGCCAGCAGTGAAGCCGGGACAGCGACCTATGGCTACACCTTC.

This clone was seen a few times. In nucleotides, the CDR3 is TGTGCCTCGACAGGGAGAGGGCAGCCCCAGCATTTT. This gives the protein CASTGRGQPQHF. The chain links TRBV30 to TRBJ1-5, with 7 bases matching TRBD1. This CDR3 is built from 12 residues. Trimming at V came to 7 bases and at J to 7 bases, leaving 7 bases not matched to a gene. Germline CDR1 and CDR2: GTSNPN and SVGIG (reference sequence).

The chain links TRBV5-1 to TRBJ1-1, with 8 bases fitting TRBD1. Germline-derived CDR1 and CDR2 are SGHRS and YFSETQ. The junction had 9 bases not matched to a gene; V was cut back by 4 bases and J by 1 base. The length of the CDR3 is 16 residues. The CDR3 nucleotides read TGCGCCAGCAGCGGTGGGACAGGAGAATGGAACACTGAAGCTTTCTTT. As protein: CASSGGTGEWNTEAFF.

This sequence joins TRBV27 and TRBJ2-7; a possible D gene is TRBD1 (6 bases). The CDR3 loop spans 14 amino acids. Trimming pared 3 bases from V and 1 base from J, leaving 10 bases between. Germline lookup yields CDR1 MNHEY and CDR2 SMNVEV (reference sequence). The CDR3 DNA reads as TGTGCCAGCAGTTTCGGACAGCGGTCCTACGAGCAGTACGTC. Translating gives CASSFGQRSYEQYV.

The gene calls are TRBV5-5 and TRBJ1-2; 7 bases align to TRBD1. The CDR3 has 15 amino acids. Germline V gene sequence: CDR1 SGHKS, CDR2 YYEKEE (reference sequence). V was clipped by 2 bases and J by 3 bases; unmatched bases: 7. The CDR3 region is CASSFWNTGDYGYTF. The CDR3 DNA reads TGTGCCAGCAGCTTTTGGAACACAGGGGACTATGGCTACACCTTC.

CDR3 sequence: CASSLQPNQPQHF. The CDR3 DNA reads as TGTGCCAGCAGCTTACAGCCTAATCAGCCCCAGCATTTT. The rearrangement links TRBV7-4 to TRBJ1-5; D not resolved. Germline values: CDR1 SGHVT, CDR2 SQSDAQ. This CDR3 has 13 residues. V lost 2 bases and J 4 bases, leaving 6 bases between the germline ends. Complete variable domain (other parts from reference TRBV7-4 and TRBJ1-5): GAGVSQSPRYKVAKRGRDVALRCDSISGHVTLYWYRQTLGQGSEVLTYSQSDAQRDKSGRPSGRFSAERPERSVSTLKIQRTEQGDSAVYLCASSLQPNQPQHFGDGTRLSIL.

The rearrangement joins TRBV30 to TRBJ1-1; D might be TRBD1 (6 bases). Germline lookup yields CDR1 GTSNPN and CDR2 SVGIG (reference sequence). This CDR3 has 14 residues. Trimming pared 8 bases from V and 4 bases from J, leaving 20 bases between. CDR3 coding DNA: TGTGCCAACCTCTTTGGGGGCGGTTTCACTGAAGCTTTCTTT. It specifies CANLFGGGFTEAFF.

The chain couples TRBV6-1 to TRBJ1-6; perhaps TRBD1 as D (5 bases). Trimming stripped 6 bases from V and 8 bases from J, with 17 bases between. The CDR3 is 15 amino acids. CDR1 and CDR2 (germline): MNHNS, SASEGT. DNA of the CDR3: TGTGCCAGCAGCCCCGGGACGAATGACTATTCACCCCTCCACTTT. The encoded protein is CASSPGTNDYSPLHF.

The J gene is TRBJ1-1, the V gene TRBV2; 8 bases are shared with TRBD1. The CDR3 covers 12 residues. The V and J ends lost 5 bases and 7 bases, in that order; junction bases with no gene match: 3. Germline V gene lookup returns CDR1 SNHLY and CDR2 FYNNEI. In nucleotides, the CDR3 is TGTGCCAGCAGTTCTGGACAGGGTGAAGCTTTCTTT. Its protein product is CASSSGQGEAFF.

The rearrangement joins TRBV5-1 to TRBJ2-2, with D perhaps TRBD1 (6 bases). Per germline, CDR1 SGHRS and CDR2 YFSETQ. Trimming removed 0 bases at V and 4 bases at J, with 10 bases between. This CDR3 spans 15 amino acids. CDR3 bases: TGCGCCAGCAGCTTGGACAGGGCGAGCACCGGGGAGCTGTTTTTT. This encodes CASSLDRASTGELFF.

This CDR3 is CSAQLQETQYF. The CDR3 nucleotides read TGCAGTGCTCAGCTACAAGAGACCCAGTACTTC. The chain employs TRBV20-1 and TRBJ2-5; D gene uncertain. V was trimmed by 5 bases and J by 2 bases, leaving 6 bases between them. The CDR3 contains 11 residues. From germline, CDR1 is DFQATT and CDR2 SNEGSKA (reference sequence).

A few counts support this clone. This rearrangement joins TRBV7-9 to TRBJ1-3, with D unclear. CDR1 is SEHNR and CDR2 is FQNEAQ in the germline V gene (reference sequence). V was trimmed by 5 bases and J by 0 bases, leaving 5 bases between them. The CDR3 has 13 amino acids. CDR3 in DNA: TGTGCCAGCAGCAGGCCCTCTGGAAACACCATATATTTT. It codes for CASSRPSGNTIYF.

The CDR3 bases are TGTGCCAGCAGTTTTCCGGGACTCAGAAACACCATATATTTT. Its protein product is CASSFPGLRNTIYF. This chain links TRBV7-9 with TRBJ1-3; D perhaps matches TRBD1 (5 bases). The CDR3 has 14 amino acids. Trimming pared 6 bases from V and 5 bases from J, leaving 14 bases between. Germline V gene lookup returns CDR1 SEHNR and CDR2 FQNEAQ (reference sequence).

This clone has a single count. The chain links TRBV11-2 to TRBJ2-5; D remains unclear. Germline assignment: CDR1 SGHAT and CDR2 FQNNGV. The V and J ends lost 0 bases and 7 bases respectively, with 12 bases between them. The CDR3 has 14 amino acids. For the CDR3, the DNA is TGTGCCAGCAGCTTAGATACGTCCATGCGGACCCAGTACTTC. Its protein product is CASSLDTSMRTQYF.

The chain combines TRBV7-2 with TRBJ2-3; 8 nucleotides line up with TRBD1. V was clipped by 0 bases and J by 4 bases; unmatched bases: 6. The CDR3 totals 16 residues. Germline V gene sequence: CDR1 SGHTA, CDR2 FQGNSA. CDR3 bases: TGTGCCAGCAGCTTAGCGGCAGGGGGCACCCCAGATACGCAGTATTTT. Translated, it gives CASSLAAGGTPDTQYF.

The chain is built from TRBV7-2 and TRBJ2-1; TRBD1 might be the D (7 bases). The germline V gene has CDR1 SGHTA and CDR2 FQGNSA. Between the trimmed V and J ends, which lost 0 bases and 5 bases, there was a span of 14 bases. The length of the CDR3 is 16 residues. CDR3 bases: TGTGCCAGCAGCTTAGCGGGGGGACAGACTAACAATGAGCAGTTCTTC. Protein product: CASSLAGGQTNNEQFF.

The rearrangement links TRBV5-8 to TRBJ1-2; 7 nucleotides agree with TRBD1. Germline V CDR1 and CDR2: SGHTS, YDEGEE. The ends lost 7 bases at V and 6 bases at J; junction bases unmatched: 9. The CDR3 totals 13 residues. CDR3 DNA sequence: TGTGCCAGCTTCGTGAGGACAGGTCATGGCTACACCTTC. As protein: CASFVRTGHGYTF. The whole variable domain, filled in from reference TRBV5-8 and TRBJ1-2, reads EAGVTQSPTHLIKTRGQQATLRCSPISGHTSVYWYQQALGLGLQFLLWYDEGEERNRGNFPPRFSGRQFPNYSSELNVNALELEDSALYLCASFVRTGHGYTFGSGTRLTVV.

This chain joins TRBV7-7 and TRBJ2-5; D not certain. The CDR3 is 15 residues long. With 2 bases removed from V and 5 bases from J, the gap between germline ends came to 15 bases. Germline V gene sequence: CDR1 SSHAT, CDR2 FNYEAQ (reference sequence). This CDR3 is CASSLFESVEETQYF. The CDR3 region has the DNA TGTGCCAGCAGCTTATTTGAGTCCGTCGAGGAGACCCAGTACTTC.